Below are 27 T cell receptor beta chains sequenced from a single sample in a study of blood T cell repertoires in COVID-19 (dated by TCRdb to 2018 to 2021). Library generation was performed with the immunoSEQ multiplex PCR assay. Here the immuneACCESS table is served through TCRdb, limited to in-frame sequences with V and J called. Missing clones are a known gap in these copies; in checked studies unresolved V genes cover under half, and the rest lacks a known reason. The sample table lists approximately 140,000 clones, around 85% of them with a count of one. The ten most abundant clones make up about 3.1% of the sample. Specimen: peripheral blood. The receptor source for this set is a woman aged 40 to 50 with active or convalescent COVID-19.

Concerning this clone: One end of the junction fails to match germline, which may point to a read error. The chain recombines TRBV5-4 with TRBJ1-2; 9 nucleotides agree with TRBD1. CDR1 is SGHNT and CDR2 is YYREEE in the germline V gene (reference sequence). The CDR3 has 14 residues. DNA of the CDR3: TGTGCCAGCACCTTGGACAGGGGCGGCTATGGCTACACCTTC. Its protein is CASTLDRGGYGYTF. Using reference TRBV5-4 and TRBJ1-2 for the parts outside the CDR3, the full variable domain is ETGVTQSPTHLIKTRGQQVTLRCSSQSGHNTVSWYQQALGQGPQFIFQYYREEENGRGNFPPRFSGLQFPNYSSELNVNALELDDSALYLCASTLDRGGYGYTFGSGTRLTVV.

The chain uses TRBV14 and TRBJ1-1; D may be TRBD1 (6 bases). CDR1 and CDR2 (germline): SGHDN, FVKESK. CDR3 size: 14 residues. V lost 3 bases and J 7 bases, leaving 15 bases between the germline ends. CDR3 DNA sequence: TGTGCCAGCAGCCAGCCGACGGGACACTATGAAGCTTTCTTT. Protein product: CASSQPTGHYEAFF.

This clone was detected only a few times. The chain carries TRBV7-8 and TRBJ2-7, with 8 bases aligning to TRBD1. The germline gives CDR1 SGHVS, CDR2 FQNEAQ. Unmatched junction bases numbered 6, after V lost 3 bases and J lost 2 bases. This CDR3 has 15 residues. CDR3 sequence: CASSFRGQGAYEQYF. DNA of the CDR3: TGTGCCAGCAGCTTCAGGGGGCAGGGGGCCTACGAGCAGTACTTC.

The chain combines TRBV4-1 with TRBJ2-1, with a weak D call TRBD2 (6 bases). This CDR3 has 15 residues. Trimming stripped 0 bases from V and 0 bases from J, with 6 bases between. Germline CDR1 reads MGHRA; CDR2 reads YSYEKL. The CDR3 bases are TGCGCCAGCAGCCAAGAGGGAGGCTCCTACAATGAGCAGTTCTTC. It translates to CASSQEGGSYNEQFF.

The V gene is TRBV19, the J gene TRBJ2-3; 9 positions agree with TRBD2. V shed 3 bases, J shed 5 bases, and the junction held 3 bases outside the gene matches. CDR1 is LNHDA, CDR2 SQIVND, per germline (reference sequence). The CDR3 has 14 amino acids. CDR3 amino acids: CASSIIAGVDTQYF. The CDR3 DNA reads TGTGCCAGTAGTATCATAGCGGGGGTAGATACGCAGTATTTT.

The chain recombines TRBV9 with TRBJ1-6; D is unclear. The CDR3 is made up of 13 amino acids. CDR1 and CDR2 (germline): SGDLS, YYNGEE. V shed 0 bases and J shed 8 bases, with 6 bases lying between them. The CDR3 DNA follows: TGTGCCAGCAGCGTAGAACTCCATTCACCCCTCCACTTT. It specifies CASSVELHSPLHF. The full variable domain, with the rest looked up from reference TRBV9 and TRBJ1-6, is DSGVTQTPKHLITATGQRVTLRCSPRSGDLSVYWYQQSLDQGLQFLIQYYNGEERAKGNILERFSAQQFPDLHSELNLSSLELGDSALYFCASSVELHSPLHFGNGTRLTVT.

This chain joins TRBV5-1 and TRBJ2-1; D is perhaps TRBD2 (5 bases). Germline V gene data show CDR1 as SGHRS and CDR2 as YFSETQ. This CDR3 has 13 residues. Trimming took off 4 bases at V and 4 bases at J, with 9 bases between the two ends. The CDR3 DNA follows: TGCGCCAGCAGCCCCGGGGTTTACAATGAGCAGTTCTTC. This codes for CASSPGVYNEQFF.

The rearrangement links TRBV19 to TRBJ1-5, with a possible D match to TRBD1 (5 bases). Germline CDR1 LNHDA, CDR2 SQIVND (reference sequence). The V gene lost 3 bases and the J gene lost 5 bases, with 14 bases spanning the gap. This CDR3 has 15 residues. CDR3 sequence reads: CASSMARVSYQPQHF. The CDR3 coding sequence is TGTGCCAGTAGTATGGCCAGGGTCTCTTATCAGCCCCAGCATTTT.

The rearrangement links TRBV28 to TRBJ2-3, with TRBD2 matching over 7 bases. The length of the CDR3 is 14 residues. The V and J ends lost 8 bases and 1 base, in that order; junction bases with no gene match: 6. Germline CDR1 reads MDHEN; CDR2 reads SYDVKM. In DNA form, the CDR3 reads TGTGCCAGCCCGCCGGCGGGAGGCACAGATACGCAGTATTTT. Translated: CASPPAGGTDTQYF.

The V and J genes are TRBV6-6 and TRBJ2-7; D is uncertain. Germline CDR1 reads MNHNY; CDR2 reads SVGAGI (reference sequence). This CDR3 is 15 amino acids long. V shed 2 bases and J shed 1 base, with 12 bases lying between them. CDR3 region: CASSYGQRLSYEQYF. CDR3 sequence (DNA): TGTGCCAGCAGTTACGGGCAAAGGCTTTCCTACGAGCAGTACTTC.

The J gene is TRBJ1-1, the V gene TRBV5-1; TRBD1 aligns across 8 bases. Germline V gene lookup returns CDR1 SGHRS and CDR2 YFSETQ. V dropped 1 base and J dropped 4; count of bases not matched to a gene: 6. This CDR3 region has 15 residues. The CDR3 is CASSLQGALGTEAFF. The CDR3 coding sequence is TGCGCCAGCAGCTTGCAGGGGGCGCTGGGCACTGAAGCTTTCTTT.

The V call is TRBV27, the J call TRBJ2-1; 7 bases fit TRBD2. This CDR3 is built from 15 residues. Germline lookup yields CDR1 MNHEY and CDR2 SMNVEV (reference sequence). Trimming at V came to 6 bases and at J to 4 bases, leaving 9 bases not matched to a gene. CDR3 bases: TGTGCCAGCAGCCGGGGAGCTAGCGGATACAATGAGCAGTTCTTC. Encoded protein: CASSRGASGYNEQFF.

The chain is built from TRBV18 and TRBJ2-7; 8 bases line up with TRBD1. This CDR3 has 13 residues. Germline V CDR1 and CDR2: KGHSH, LQKENI. Germline trimming cut 3 bases from V and 7 bases from J; bases unmatched to any gene: 5. DNA of the CDR3: TGTGCCAGCTCACCGGCAGGGGGCGGAGAGCAGTACTTC. Its protein product is CASSPAGGGEQYF.

This chain connects TRBV4-1 to TRBJ1-2; tentatively, D is TRBD1 (5 bases). Germline lookup yields CDR1 MGHRA and CDR2 YSYEKL. The V and J ends lost 0 bases and 4 bases respectively, with 12 bases between them. The CDR3 sequence is 15 residues long. The CDR3 protein is CASSQDRQWIYGYTF. The CDR3 DNA reads as TGCGCCAGCAGCCAAGATAGACAGTGGATCTATGGCTACACCTTC.

This clone was detected only once. The rearrangement links TRBV28 to TRBJ1-2, with D maybe TRBD1 (6 bases). Germline V gives CDR1 MDHEN, CDR2 SYDVKM. The length of the CDR3 is 15 residues. V was cut by 5 bases and J by 7 bases, with 20 bases left in between. CDR3 in amino acids: CASSLRRTTGSGYTF. The CDR3 DNA sequence: TGTGCCAGCAGTCTAAGGCGAACTACAGGGAGTGGCTACACCTTC.

This sequence joins TRBV28 and TRBJ1-5; 9 bases match TRBD1. Germline CDR1 is MDHEN and CDR2 is SYDVKM. The CDR3 is 15 residues long. V was pared by 3 bases and J by 7 bases, with 7 bases of the junction left unmatched. CDR3 sequence (DNA): TGTGCCAGCAGTTTCCCCGGGGACAGGGACCAGCCCCAGCATTTT. It translates to CASSFPGDRDQPQHF.

CDR3 amino acids: CASSRTGNTEAFF. The CDR3 DNA sequence: TGTGCCAGCAGCAGAACAGGGAACACTGAAGCTTTCTTT. The rearrangement uses TRBV6-5 and TRBJ1-1; a possible D gene is TRBD1 (5 bases). Between the trimmed V and J ends, which lost 6 bases and 1 base, there was a span of 9 bases. Germline-derived CDR1 and CDR2 are MNHEY and SVGAGI. The CDR3 covers 13 residues.

The rearrangement links TRBV4-2 to TRBJ2-7; a weak D match, TRBD1 (5 bases). CDR3 length: 15 residues. Germline V CDR1 and CDR2: LGHNA, YNFKEQ. Trimming shortened V by 0 bases and J by 4 bases, and 13 bases separated the two germline ends. CDR3 sequence reads: CASSQDLAGLYEQYF. In nucleotides, the CDR3 is TGTGCCAGCAGCCAAGACCTTGCAGGGCTATACGAGCAGTACTTC.

The CDR3 is CASSFQISNQPQHF. Here the CDR3 DNA reads TGTGCCAGCAGCTTTCAGATTAGCAATCAGCCCCAGCATTTT. V usage is TRBV5-8 and J usage is TRBJ1-5; no definite D call. The germline CDR1 and CDR2 sequences are SGHTS and YDEGEE. V lost 2 bases and J 0 bases, leaving 6 bases between the germline ends. The CDR3 consists of 14 residues.

The rearrangement links TRBV9 to TRBJ1-6; D ambiguous. CDR1 and CDR2 (germline): SGDLS, YYNGEE. The CDR3 consists of 16 residues. Trimming stripped 0 bases from V and 8 bases from J, with 15 bases between. In DNA form, the CDR3 reads TGTGCCAGCAGCGTAGGGGTTGGAGGGAGCCATTCACCCCTCCACTTT. Translated: CASSVGVGGSHSPLHF.

The chain is built from TRBV6-5 and TRBJ2-1; 8 nucleotides line up with TRBD2. Germline values: CDR1 MNHEY, CDR2 SVGAGI. Germline trimming cut 6 bases from V and 8 bases from J; bases unmatched to any gene: 6. The CDR3 contains 13 residues. The CDR3 loop is CASRAAGVDEQFF. The CDR3 coding sequence is TGTGCCAGCAGGGCAGCGGGGGTTGATGAGCAGTTCTTC.

This chain links TRBV11-2 with TRBJ2-7, with D perhaps TRBD2 (6 bases). This CDR3 has 16 residues. The germline gives CDR1 SGHAT, CDR2 FQNNGV. V lost 2 bases to trimming and J lost 6 bases, with 20 bases between them. The chain's CDR3 is CASSLLKGRARGEQYF. In nucleotides, the CDR3 is TGTGCCAGCAGCTTACTTAAGGGACGCGCGCGGGGCGAGCAGTACTTC.

This sequence joins TRBV15 and TRBJ1-5; D is uncertain. The V end was cut by 0 bases, the J end by 4 bases, with 7 bases between. Germline loops: CDR1 LNHNV, CDR2 YYDKDF (reference sequence). This CDR3 region has 14 residues. This CDR3 reads CATSRDPGNQPQHF. CDR3 bases: TGTGCCACCAGCAGAGATCCGGGAAATCAGCCCCAGCATTTT.

The chain joins TRBV4-1 to TRBJ2-3; 10 bases map to TRBD2. CDR1 and CDR2 from the germline V gene are MGHRA and YSYEKL. V lost 4 bases, J lost 4 bases, and 8 bases stayed unmatched. The CDR3 contains 16 residues. The CDR3 spells CASSRESGRAPDTQYF. Here the CDR3 DNA reads TGCGCCAGCAGCCGAGAAAGCGGGAGGGCCCCAGATACGCAGTATTTT.

This chain connects TRBV29-1 to TRBJ2-2; possible D gene TRBD1, 5 bases. This CDR3 spans 14 amino acids. V lost 7 bases and J lost 0, with 12 bases in between. CDR1 SQVTM and CDR2 ANQGSEA come from the germline V gene. The CDR3 spells CSALDRPNTGELFF. CDR3 bases: TGCAGCGCCCTCGACAGACCGAACACCGGGGAGCTGTTTTTT.

CDR3 DNA: TGTGCCAGCAGCCCGTCCGGGAATCAGCCCCAGCATTTT. Protein sequence: CASSPSGNQPQHF. This sequence joins TRBV5-5 and TRBJ1-5; no firm D call. Germline V CDR1 and CDR2: SGHKS, YYEKEE (reference sequence). CDR3 length: 13 residues. V gave up 4 bases and J gave up 4 bases, with 9 bases separating them.

This chain links TRBV5-1 with TRBJ2-5, with D tentatively TRBD2 (5 bases). The germline V gene has CDR1 SGHRS and CDR2 YFSETQ. This CDR3 is built from 14 residues. Trimming took 2 bases from V and 1 from J, leaving 9 bases between them. In DNA form, the CDR3 reads TGCGCCAGCAGCTTAAAAGCGGCCCAAGAGACCCAGTACTTC. It yields the protein CASSLKAAQETQYF.